A single sample gave rise to the 22 T cell receptor beta chains below, sequenced in a study of blood T cell repertoires in COVID-19. Here immunoSEQ multiplex PCR was the method, and the copy in TCRdb shows in-frame clones only, minus some. The data show roughly 300,000 clones, around four fifths seen once. The sequenced sample consisted of peripheral blood. The receptors stem from a woman in her 50s with acute or convalescent COVID-19.

This clone is a singleton in its sample. CDR3 loop: CAISDPSQEKANYGYTF. CDR3 coding DNA: TGTGCCATCAGTGACCCATCACAGGAAAAAGCTAACTATGGCTACACCTTC. The genes are TRBV10-3 and TRBJ1-2, with TRBD1 as a possible D gene (5 bases). In germline, CDR1 is ENHRY, CDR2 SYGVKD. Trimming removed 3 bases from V and 0 bases from J, with 17 bases in between. The CDR3 has 17 residues.

Ten or more counts support this clone. The chain couples TRBV4-3 to TRBJ2-1; 12 nucleotides match TRBD2. CDR3 length equals 16 residues. The germline V gene has CDR1 LGHNA and CDR2 YSLEER. V was clipped by 5 bases and J by 7 bases; unmatched bases: 9. The CDR3 is CASSSSQTSGRNEQFF. The CDR3 DNA follows: TGCGCCAGCAGCTCGTCCCAGACTAGCGGGAGAAATGAGCAGTTCTTC.

The chain uses TRBV12-3 or TRBV12-4 and TRBJ1-2, with D tentatively TRBD1 (5 bases). Trimming left V 6 bases short and J 8 bases short, with 10 bases between. This CDR3 contains 11 residues. The CDR3 sequence is CASRKAGGYTF. The DNA for the CDR3 is TGTGCCAGCAGGAAAGCAGGGGGCTACACCTTC.

The chain has TRBV3-1 (or the pseudogene TRBV3-2) and TRBJ1-2; no firm D call. With 4 bases removed from V and 2 bases from J, the gap between germline ends came to 11 bases. The CDR3 loop spans 14 amino acids. CDR1 is LGHDT, CDR2 YNNKEL, per germline (reference sequence). CDR3 sequence (DNA): TGTGCCAGCAGCCTCGCCCGGAGAAACTATGGCTACACCTTC. Its translation: CASSLARRNYGYTF.

The chain has TRBV5-1 and TRBJ2-3; D remains ambiguous. The CDR3 is 15 amino acids. Looked up from germline, CDR1 is SGHRS and CDR2 is YFSETQ. V was clipped by 1 base and J by 2 bases, with 11 bases between them. The CDR3 DNA is TGCGCCAGCAGCTTGATTCAGGATACCACAGATACGCAGTATTTT. It yields the protein CASSLIQDTTDTQYF.

The chain has TRBV5-5 and TRBJ2-3; D might be TRBD1 (6 bases). V was pared by 5 bases and J by 5 bases, with 15 bases between. Germline CDR1 reads SGHKS; CDR2 reads YYEKEE (reference sequence). The CDR3 is 14 residues long. CDR3 DNA sequence: TGTGCCAGCAGTTTGTATACAGGGAAAGATACGCAGTATTTT. Protein: CASSLYTGKDTQYF. Looking up the rest from reference TRBV5-5 and TRBJ2-3 gives the full variable domain: DAGVTQSPTHLIKTRGQQVTLRCSPISGHKSVSWYQQVLGQGPQFIFQYYEKEERGRGNFPDRFSARQFPNYSSELNVNALLLGDSALYLCASSLYTGKDTQYFGPGTRLTVL.

V and J are TRBV12-3 or TRBV12-4 and TRBJ1-3; D call uncertain. Trimming took 6 bases from V and 4 from J, leaving 7 bases between them. This CDR3 is built from 12 residues. The CDR3 bases are TGTGCCAGCAGCCCCCCAGGAAACACCATATATTTT. Translation: CASSPPGNTIYF.

The chain couples TRBV9 to TRBJ2-7; D is possibly TRBD2 (5 bases). Germline CDR1 and CDR2: SGDLS and YYNGEE. V shed 0 bases and J shed 0 bases, with 10 bases lying between them. The CDR3 runs 15 residues. The CDR3 spells CASSVGGKGSYEQYF. CDR3 coding DNA: TGTGCCAGCAGCGTAGGAGGGAAGGGCTCCTACGAGCAGTACTTC.

This rearrangement joins TRBV6-6 to TRBJ1-3; no clear D. Germline lookup yields CDR1 MNHNY and CDR2 SVGAGI (reference sequence). V shed 6 bases and J shed 5 bases, with 17 bases lying between them. The CDR3 extends over 15 amino acids. CDR3 in DNA: TGTGCCAGCAGGCCGCGGGGAGGGTTGAGAAACACCATATATTTT. Amino acid sequence: CASRPRGGLRNTIYF.

The chain employs TRBV18 and TRBJ1-5; weak D call: TRBD1 (5 bases). V was clipped by 1 base and J by 3 bases, with 10 bases between them. The CDR3 consists of 15 residues. CDR1 and CDR2 from the germline V gene are KGHSH and LQKENI. CDR3 region: CASSPRPGLNQPQHF. CDR3 in DNA: TGTGCCAGCTCACCACGCCCAGGGCTCAATCAGCCCCAGCATTTT.

The chain uses TRBV9 and TRBJ2-2; a possible D gene is TRBD2 (5 bases). CDR1 and CDR2 (germline): SGDLS, YYNGEE. This CDR3 is built from 16 residues. The V and J ends lost 0 bases and 0 bases respectively, with 9 bases between them. This chain's CDR3 is CASSVGKRTNTGELFF. The CDR3 coding sequence is TGTGCCAGCAGCGTAGGTAAGCGGACGAACACCGGGGAGCTGTTTTTT.

The chain is built from TRBV5-4 and TRBJ1-2; TRBD1 matches at 7 bases. The CDR3 consists of 15 residues. CDR1 SGHNT and CDR2 YYREEE come from the germline V gene (reference sequence). V gave up 5 bases and J gave up 2 bases; unmatched junction bases: 9. This CDR3 is CASRPPGQSNYGYTF. CDR3 coding DNA: TGTGCCAGCAGACCCCCGGGACAGTCGAACTATGGCTACACCTTC.

The genes are TRBV3-1 (or the pseudogene TRBV3-2) and TRBJ1-1, with D possibly TRBD1 on 6 matching bases. This CDR3 has 15 residues. Per the germline V gene, CDR1 is LGHDT and CDR2 is YNNKEL (reference sequence). Trimming stripped 5 bases from V and 5 bases from J, with 18 bases between. The CDR3 bases are TGTGCCAGCAGCAGCCTTCAGGAGGGGGGGACTGAAGCTTTCTTT. This codes for CASSSLQEGGTEAFF.

This clone was counted a few times. The rearrangement joins TRBV7-2 to TRBJ1-4; D gene unclear. This CDR3 is built from 14 residues. Looked up from germline, CDR1 is SGHTA and CDR2 is FQGNSA. V dropped 1 base and J dropped 3 bases, with 6 bases sitting between them. CDR3 DNA: TGTGCCAGCAGCTTAGGGGCAGCTAATGAAAAACTGTTTTTT. Residues: CASSLGAANEKLFF.

This CDR3 reads CASSLERWGELGELFF. The DNA for the CDR3 is TGTGCCAGCAGCTTAGAGAGATGGGGGGAGCTCGGGGAGCTGTTTTTT. The chain links TRBV11-3 to TRBJ2-2; TRBD2 is a possible D gene (6 bases). The germline gives CDR1 SGHNT, CDR2 YENEEA. Trimming pared 0 bases from V and 7 bases from J, leaving 15 bases between. The CDR3 length is 16 residues.

This clone appeared a single time. J is TRBJ2-7 and V is TRBV24-1, with D unresolved. The CDR3 sequence is 13 residues long. CDR1 and CDR2 from the germline V gene are KGHDR and SFDVKD. Trimming took 5 bases from V and 5 from J, leaving 12 bases between them. CDR3 nucleotides: TGTGCCACCAGTGGACCCGACACGAACGAGCAGTACGTC. It translates to CATSGPDTNEQYV.

This clone has more than one count but fewer than ten. This chain connects TRBV2 to TRBJ2-5, with 7 bases lining up with TRBD1. V shed 7 bases, J shed 5 bases, and the junction held 13 bases outside the gene matches. The germline V gene has CDR1 SNHLY and CDR2 FYNNEI. This CDR3 is built from 15 residues. The CDR3 nucleotides read TGTGCCAGCACCTATTACAGGGGCGAAGGGGAGACCCAGTACTTC. It yields the protein CASTYYRGEGETQYF.

The chain employs TRBV7-6 and TRBJ1-2; D not certain. The CDR3 is 12 residues long. Trimming left V 1 base short and J 7 bases short, with 7 bases between. Germline values: CDR1 SGHVS, CDR2 FNYEAQ. Here the CDR3 DNA reads TGTGCCAGCAGCTTAGGCCCCGGTGGCTACACCTTC. Amino acids: CASSLGPGGYTF.

The chain is built from TRBV18 and TRBJ2-3, with D hard to call. The germline V and J ends were trimmed by 6 bases and 0 bases, with 16 bases remaining between them. Germline values: CDR1 KGHSH, CDR2 LQKENI. The CDR3 runs to 16 residues. CDR3 DNA: TGTGCCAGCTCCCTTTTCTCGGGTTCTAGCACAGATACGCAGTATTTT. It specifies CASSLFSGSSTDTQYF.

The rearrangement uses TRBV11-3 and TRBJ2-4, with TRBD2 as a possible D gene (6 bases). V was pared by 1 base and J by 6 bases, with 7 bases between. CDR1 is SGHNT, CDR2 YENEEA, per germline. CDR3 length: 13 residues. The chain's CDR3 is CASSLGGGNIQYF. The CDR3 region has the DNA TGTGCCAGCAGCTTAGGGGGAGGAAACATTCAGTACTTC.

CDR3 sequence reads: CASSPLDRAAQPQHF. CDR3 in DNA: TGTGCCAGCAGTCCGCTCGACAGGGCTGCTCAGCCCCAGCATTTT. The rearrangement joins TRBV27 to TRBJ1-5; 7 nucleotides match TRBD1. Germline V gene lookup returns CDR1 MNHEY and CDR2 SMNVEV (reference sequence). CDR3 length equals 15 residues. Losses at the gene ends were 5 bases for V and 6 bases for J; bases not matched to a gene: 10.

This clone has only a few counts. The chain couples TRBV11-2 to TRBJ1-3; D is unclear. Germline assignment: CDR1 SGHAT and CDR2 FQNNGV. V was pared by 1 base and J by 8 bases, with 9 bases between. The CDR3 is made up of 13 amino acids. CDR3 in DNA: TGTGCCAGCAGCTTAGGGAGGGCCGACACCATATATTTT. Protein sequence: CASSLGRADTIYF.